These T cell receptor beta chains were read from a single sample in a study of CD4 and CD8 cells across lung adenocarcinoma regions. TCRdb reprocessed the PCR reads with MiXCR, giving one entry per CDR3 protein. In the table there are some 20,000 distinct CDR3 sequences, about 53% of which are singletons. The sequenced sample was CD8+ T cells from the center of a lung tumor. The source of these receptors is a female donor with lung adenocarcinoma. The CD4 and CD8 labels of this study may be unreliable. Both conserved end residues are part of each CDR3. D genes are given only for firm matches. Part of the rows lack a size; the others show once, few, many or a class for expanded clones.

clone size	V gene	D gene	J gene	CDR3 DNA	CDR3 protein
-	TRBV6-1	TRBD1	TRBJ2-3	TGTGCCAGCAGTGAAGCGCTTCTCCAGGCTGTGAACACAGGGGCGCTGTATTTT	CASSEALLQAVNTGALYF
-	TRBV27	-	TRBJ2-3	TGTGCCAGCAGTAAGGACGTGAGCACAGGGACGCAGTATTTT	CASSKDVSTGTQYF
-	TRBV6-5	-	TRBJ2-1	TGTGCCAGCAGTTACTCTCCCGTTAGCGGCATCAGCTACAATGAGCAGTTCTTC	CASSYSPVSGISYNEQFF
-	TRBV11-1	-	TRBJ2-7	TGTGCCAGCAGCTTAGGGCTCCGGGACGAGCAGTACTTC	CASSLGLRDEQYF
many	TRBV10-1	TRBD2	TRBJ2-1	TGCGCCAGCAGTGAGGTGACTAGCGGGAGGCAGCAGTTCTTC	CASSEVTSGRQQFF
-	TRBV27	-	TRBJ2-4	TGTGCCAGTAGAGGGTGTGTCGAAAACACCCAGTACTTC	CASRGCVENTQYF
few	TRBV2	TRBD1	TRBJ2-7	TGTGCCAGCAGTTTCCCCACCGTTGTCGACAGGGCAGGTACCTACGAGCAGTACTTC	CASSFPTVVDRAGTYEQYF
medium-sized	TRBV6-6	-	TRBJ1-1	TGTGCCAGCAGTTCTAATCGACAGCCAGAAGCTTTCTTT	CASSSNRQPEAFF
-	TRBV27	-	TRBJ2-5	TGTGCCACGGGGTCCGGGGTCCGTGACCAAGAGACCCAGTACTTC	CATGSGVRDQETQYF
-	TRBV6-1	-	TRBJ2-1	TGTGCCAGCAGTGCCGATTACAATGAGCAGTTCTTC	CASSADYNEQFF
-	TRBV6-5	-	TRBJ2-4	TGTGCCAGCAGTTCGGACCAGAGAGCCAAAGATACGCAGTATTTC	CASSSDQRAKDTQYF
-	TRBV3-1	-	TRBJ2-5	TGTGCCAGCAGCCGAACTAGGGGCCAAGAGACCCAGTACTTC	CASSRTRGQETQYF
medium-sized	TRBV27	-	TRBJ1-1	TGTGCCAGCAAAACCCCTTGGATGAACACTGAAGCTTTCTTT	CASKTPWMNTEAFF
-	TRBV10-1	-	TRBJ2-7	TGCGCCAACTCCGGGACCCATCCTTTTAGCTCGCTAGCCTACGAGCAGTACTTC	CANSGTHPFSSLAYEQYF
few	TRBV10-3	-	TRBJ2-2	TGTGCCATCAGTGAGTCTGAACTAGCAGTCGGGGAGCTGTTTTTT	CAISESELAVGELFF
few	TRBV6-4	-	TRBJ2-2	TGTGCCAGCAGTAGCGGGAACACCGGGGAGCTGTTTTTT	CASSSGNTGELFF
-	TRBV10-1	-	TRBJ2-3	TGCGCTCGCAAGGGACTCGGGGGCGGTGACCCAGATACGCAGTACTTT	CARKGLGGGDPDTQYF
many	TRBV27	-	TRBJ2-1	TGTGCCAGCAGTTTATCTGTCACGGACGGTGAGCAGTTCTTC	CASSLSVTDGEQFF
-	TRBV6-1	-	TRBJ2-1	TGTGCCAGCGGAAGGAGCTCCTACAATGAGCAGTTCTTC	CASGRSSYNEQFF
-	TRBV10-1	-	TRBJ2-4	TGCGCCAGCAGTGAGACGGGGCGGGGAGTCAAAGACATTCAGTACTTC	CASSETGRGVKDIQYF
medium-sized	TRBV27	-	TRBJ1-1	TGTGCCAGCAGGGCCCCCACGGGGGGTTGGACTGAAGCTTTCTTT	CASRAPTGGWTEAFF
many	TRBV6-1	-	TRBJ2-7	TGTGCCAGCAGTGAGCGGCGCTACGAGCAGTACTTC	CASSERRYEQYF
few	TRBV6-1	-	TRBJ2-1	TGTGCCAGCGGGGGAAGGGCAGGGCGGGATGAGCAGTTCTTC	CASGGRAGRDEQFF
few	TRBV6-5	-	TRBJ2-3	TGTGCCAGCAGTTACAGGAACACAGATACGCAGTATTTT	CASSYRNTDTQYF
-	TRBV6-1	-	TRBJ2-2	TGTGCCAGCAGTAGCGCGGGAATAAACACCGGTGCGCTGTATTTT	CASSSAGINTGALYF
-	TRBV6-1	TRBD2	TRBJ2-1	TGTGCCAGCCTACTAGCGGGCACTAGCTCCTACAATGAGCAGTTCTTC	CASLLAGTSSYNEQFF
-	TRBV10-2	-	TRBJ2-5	TGCGCCAGCAGTGTAGGAGACGAGGGGACCCAGTACTTT	CASSVGDEGTQYF
-	TRBV7-6	TRBD1	TRBJ2-1	TGTGCCAGCAGTCTCCCAGGGGGTGAGCAGTTCTTC	CASSLPGGEQFF
many	TRBV25-1	TRBD1	TRBJ2-7	TGTGCCAGCAGCCGTCCCGGGACAGGTACCTACGAGCAGTACTTC	CASSRPGTGTYEQYF
-	TRBV27	-	TRBJ2-5	TGTGCCGGGGGACGCGGGGGCCGGGACCCAGAGACGCAGTATTTC	CAGGRGGRDPETQYF
-	TRBV27	TRBD2	TRBJ2-3	TGTGCCAGCAGGGGACTAGCGGGGGGCCAAGATACCCAGTACTTT	CASRGLAGGQDTQYF
few	TRBV2	-	TRBJ2-1	TGTGCCAGCAGTGGTCGGAAGAATGAGCAGTTCTTC	CASSGRKNEQFF